These T cell receptor beta chains were read from a single sample in a study of cytomegalovirus exposure and HLA in healthy donors. TCRdb's table, derived via immunoSEQ multiplex PCR, lists solely in-frame clones and lacks some. This table has some 98,000 clones, around 80% appearing once. The sample taken for sequencing was PBMCs. The source of these receptors is a man aged 35-49 years in good health and CMV-seronegative. CDR3s include the opening cysteine and the closing phenylalanine or tryptophan. The D gene is left open where the match is weak. Clone size is not always given. Where it is, it says once, few, many or a class for expanded clones.

D gene	V gene	clone size	J gene	CDR3 protein	CDR3 DNA
TRBD1	TRBV5-1	.	TRBJ2-3	CASSYGTGHTDTQYF	TGCGCCAGCAGCTACGGGACAGGCCACACAGATACGCAGTATTTT
.	TRBV2	.	TRBJ2-7	CASEGVPPYEQYF	TGTGCCAGCGAGGGGGTCCCGCCCTACGAGCAGTACTTC
.	TRBV9	.	TRBJ1-1	CASSVISNTEAFF	TGTGCCAGCAGCGTAATCTCGAACACTGAAGCTTTCTTT
.	TRBV18	.	TRBJ1-1	CASQTPGKYEAFF	TGTGCCAGCCAAACGCCGGGAAAGTATGAAGCTTTCTTT
TRBD2	TRBV6-6	.	TRBJ2-1	CASSSGGFEQFF	TGTGCCAGCAGTTCGGGGGGATTTGAGCAGTTCTTC
.	TRBV10-3	.	TRBJ2-7	CAISLEGVYEQYF	TGTGCCATCAGTCTTGAGGGGGTCTACGAGCAGTACTTC
.	TRBV7-7	.	TRBJ2-5	CASSTIGRGAGGDETQYF	TGTGCCAGCAGCACGATCGGCCGGGGGGCAGGGGGCGATGAGACCCAGTACTTC
.	TRBV7-3	.	TRBJ2-2	CASSPSRANTGELFF	TGTGCCAGCAGTCCATCGCGGGCGAACACCGGGGAGCTGTTTTTT
.	TRBV18	.	TRBJ1-4	CASSPAATNEKLFF	TGTGCCAGCTCACCGGCCGCAACTAATGAAAAACTGTTTTTT
TRBD1	TRBV7-9	once	TRBJ2-2	CASSGDRGPTGELFF	TGTGCCAGCAGCGGGGACAGGGGGCCTACCGGGGAGCTGTTTTTT
.	TRBV18	few	TRBJ1-2	CASSQTDARGYTF	TGTGCCAGCTCACAGACAGACGCTCGGGGCTACACCTTC
.	TRBV15	few	TRBJ1-2	CATSRDQGGRNYGYTF	TGTGCCACCAGCAGAGATCAAGGAGGGAGGAACTATGGCTACACCTTC
.	TRBV27	few	TRBJ2-4	CASSSGLAKNIQYF	TGTGCCAGCAGTTCGGGACTAGCCAAAAACATTCAGTACTTC
.	TRBV10-3	.	TRBJ1-2	CAFYPGPPNYGYTF	TGTGCCTTTTACCCAGGGCCTCCGAACTATGGCTACACCTTC
TRBD1	TRBV5-4	.	TRBJ1-1	CASSPWTGELAEAFF	TGTGCCAGCAGCCCTTGGACAGGGGAGTTAGCTGAAGCTTTCTTT
TRBD1	TRBV7-9	.	TRBJ1-2	CASRGTGLHGYTF	TGTGCCAGCCGTGGGACAGGACTACATGGCTACACCTTC
TRBD1	TRBV19	.	TRBJ2-6	CASSSFTGAGANVLTF	TGTGCCAGTAGTTCCTTCACAGGGGCTGGGGCCAACGTCCTGACTTTC
.	TRBV6-5	.	TRBJ1-6	CASWRGSGSPLHF	TGTGCCAGCTGGCGGGGGTCTGGATCACCCCTCCACTTT
.	TRBV9	few	TRBJ1-6	CASSAGLNNSPLHF	TGTGCCAGCAGCGCGGGACTCAACAATTCACCCCTCCACTTT
.	TRBV5-6	once	TRBJ2-1	CASSRGGVSYNEQFF	TGTGCCAGCAGCCGAGGGGGAGTCTCCTACAATGAGCAGTTCTTC
.	TRBV4-3	.	TRBJ2-7	CASSQDARGPYEQYF	TGCGCCAGCAGCCAAGACGCGCGGGGCCCCTACGAGCAGTACTTC
TRBD1	TRBV11-1	few	TRBJ2-5	CASSLAPGQGGETQYF	TGTGCCAGCAGCTTAGCGCCAGGACAGGGGGGAGAGACCCAGTACTTC
TRBD1	TRBV2	.	TRBJ1-1	CASRADRGDTEAFF	TGTGCCAGCAGGGCGGACAGGGGTGACACTGAAGCTTTCTTT
.	TRBV5-1	.	TRBJ1-1	CASSTEGGAQGTEAFF	TGCGCCAGCAGTACGGAGGGGGGGGCGCAGGGCACTGAAGCTTTCTTT
.	TRBV4-1	.	TRBJ2-6	CASSQPRDSGANVLTF	TGCGCCAGCAGCCAACCCAGGGACTCTGGGGCCAACGTCCTGACTTTC
.	TRBV5-1	.	TRBJ2-7	CASSLEGYSSYEQYF	TGCGCCAGCAGCTTGGAGGGGTACAGCTCCTACGAGCAGTACTTC
TRBD1	TRBV5-1	.	TRBJ2-3	CASSATGQGPLNLYF	TGCGCCAGCAGCGCAACGGGACAGGGGCCCCTTAATTTGTATTTT
TRBD1	TRBV4-1	few	TRBJ2-7	CASSHTQGAEQYF	TGCGCCAGCAGCCACACACAGGGGGCCGAGCAGTACTTC
TRBD2	TRBV19	few	TRBJ2-7	CASSGGKGAYYEQYF	TGTGCCAGTAGCGGGGGGAAAGGGGCTTACTACGAGCAGTACTTC
.	TRBV4-1	.	TRBJ2-2	CASSLRDTYTGELFF	TGCGCCAGCAGCCTCCGGGACACCTACACCGGGGAGCTGTTTTTT
TRBD1	TRBV25-1	.	TRBJ1-4	CASSVSGQGNEKLFF	TGTGCCAGCAGTGTCTCAGGACAGGGAAATGAAAAACTGTTTTTT
.	TRBV7-8	once	TRBJ2-7	CASSSGSFGYEQYF	TGTGCCAGCAGTTCAGGGTCGTTTGGCTACGAGCAGTACTTC
TRBD1	TRBV6-5	.	TRBJ1-1	CASSVDRGKAFF	TGTGCCAGCAGTGTGGACAGGGGGAAAGCTTTCTTT
.	TRBV19	.	TRBJ2-5	CASRWGDGTQYF	TGTGCCAGTAGGTGGGGGGACGGGACCCAGTACTTC
.	TRBV5-4	.	TRBJ2-5	CASSSGQTTETQYF	TGTGCCAGCAGTTCGGGACAAACTACAGAGACCCAGTACTTC
TRBD1	TRBV6-1	.	TRBJ1-1	CASSERWTGSSGNTEAFF	TGTGCCAGCAGTGAACGTTGGACAGGGAGCTCCGGGAACACTGAAGCTTTCTTT
TRBD2	TRBV28	.	TRBJ2-1	CASSPTSKILNEQFF	TGTGCCAGCAGCCCGACTAGCAAGATCTTGAATGAGCAGTTCTTC
TRBD2	TRBV7-8	.	TRBJ2-1	CASSPQTSGYHRGQFF	TGTGCCAGCAGCCCCCAGACTAGCGGATATCATAGAGGGCAGTTCTTC
.	TRBV19	once	TRBJ2-6	CASKEGSLPSGANVLTF	TGTGCCAGTAAAGAGGGCAGTCTTCCGTCTGGGGCCAACGTCCTGACTTTC